Shown below are 19 T cell receptor beta chains from a single sample sequenced in a study of glioma-infiltrating T cells. The iRepertoire nested amplicon-rescue multiplex PCR amplified TCR alpha and beta CDR3s from RNA. TCRdb recomputed calls from the multiplex PCR reads with MiXCR, one row per CDR3 protein. Of more than 300,000 distinct CDR3 sequences in the sample, around 45% were seen once. Specimen: glioma tissue, nonneoplastic brain tissue, or PBMCs (not recorded which). These receptors were obtained from a human donor with low-grade glioma or glioblastoma, undergoing nonglioma brain surgery, or in good health (not recorded which).

The chain is built from TRBV13 and TRBJ2-1; tentatively, D is TRBD2 (8 bases). This CDR3 has 19 residues. With 5 bases removed from V and 6 bases from J, the gap between germline ends came to 29 bases. Germline loops: CDR1 PRHDT, CDR2 FYEKMQ (reference sequence). CDR3 residues: CASSGPGGIREGKSNEQFF. The CDR3 nucleotides are TGTGCCAGCAGCGGGCCAGGGGGAATTCGGGAGGGCAAGTCCAATGAGCAGTTCTTC.

This clonotype was recorded many times. The chain has TRBV6-2 or TRBV6-3 and TRBJ2-7, with TRBD1 matching over 9 bases. Germline loops: CDR1 MNHEY, CDR2 SVGEGT. The CDR3 spans 14 residues. After removal of 5 bases from V and 5 bases from J, the junction contained 7 bases not matched to a gene. The CDR3 nucleotides read TGTGCCAGCAGTCTGCCGGGACAGGGCGACGAGCAGTACTTC. Translation gives CASSLPGQGDEQYF.

This chain joins TRBV5-1 and TRBJ2-1; no clear D gene. Trimming took off 5 bases at V and 6 bases at J, with 9 bases between the two ends. The germline V gene encodes CDR1 SGHRS and CDR2 YFSETQ. The CDR3 runs to 12 residues. The CDR3 is CASSTRSNEQFF. CDR3 DNA: TGCGCCAGCAGTACGAGGAGCAATGAGCAGTTCTTC.

This clonotype has only a few counts. This rearrangement joins TRBV3-1 to TRBJ1-2; D unclear. CDR3 length: 14 amino acids. Germline CDR1 LGHDT, CDR2 YNNKEL (reference sequence). The V and J ends lost 0 bases and 3 bases respectively, with 8 bases between them. CDR3 coding DNA: TGTGCCAGCAGCCAAGAGCAGGCTTACTATGGCTACACCTTC. This gives the protein CASSQEQAYYGYTF.

The rearrangement uses TRBV12-3 or TRBV12-4 and TRBJ2-7; D may be TRBD2 (6 bases). The V end was cut by 5 bases, the J end by 2 bases, with 10 bases between. The length of the CDR3 is 13 residues. The CDR3 DNA reads TGTGCCAGCAGTCTCTGGGGGGCCTACGAGCAGTACTTC. This sequence encodes CASSLWGAYEQYF.

V is TRBV6-1 and J is TRBJ1-5; TRBD1 matches 8 bases. The CDR3 contains 16 residues. The germline V gene has CDR1 MNHNS and CDR2 SASEGT. J gave up 3 bases and V 6 bases, and 10 bases lay outside the gene matches. CDR3 DNA: TGTGCCAGCAGCCCTCAGACAGGGGCCATCAATCAGCCCCAGCATTTT. Its translation is CASSPQTGAINQPQHF.

The chain joins TRBV6-1 to TRBJ2-2, with TRBD1 as a possible D gene (8 bases). CDR1 MNHNS and CDR2 SASEGT come from the germline V gene. The CDR3 has 16 amino acids. V was clipped by 6 bases and J by 7 bases, with 21 bases between them. CDR3 in amino acids: CASRISTGGGGGELFF. CDR3 sequence (DNA): TGTGCCAGCAGAATTTCCACAGGGGGAGGGGGCGGGGAGCTGTTTTTT.

The V and J genes are TRBV30 and TRBJ2-1; maybe TRBD1 (6 bases). V was clipped by 7 bases and J by 0 bases, with 10 bases between them. The CDR3 has 13 amino acids. Germline CDR1 and CDR2: GTSNPN and SVGIG (reference sequence). The CDR3 coding sequence is TGTGCCTTGTCAGGGGACTCCTACAATGAGCAGTTCTTC. Encoded protein: CALSGDSYNEQFF.

Only a few counts were recorded for this clonotype. The chain carries TRBV6-2 or TRBV6-3 and TRBJ2-3; 11 nucleotides agree with TRBD2. CDR3 length equals 16 residues. CDR1 is MNHEY and CDR2 is SVGEGT in the germline V gene. V gave up 3 bases and J gave up 3 bases; unmatched junction bases: 5. The CDR3 DNA sequence: TGTGCCAGCAGTTATGGTTCTAGCGGGAGGACAGATACGCAGTATTTT. It encodes CASSYGSSGRTDTQYF.

With regard to this clonotype: Compared with germline, one end of the junction differs, possibly owing to a read error. This chain links TRBV7-2 with TRBJ2-3; 7 bases agree with TRBD1. The CDR3 is made up of 13 amino acids. Germline V lookup: CDR1 SGHTA, CDR2 FQGNSA. In DNA form, the CDR3 reads TGTGCCAGCAGCCAGACAGGGAAAGATACGCTGTATTTT. Residues: CASSQTGKDTLYF.

This clonotype was picked up many times. This chain joins TRBV6-2 or TRBV6-3 and TRBJ1-1; 11 bases align to TRBD1. The CDR3 is made up of 14 amino acids. The junction had 5 bases not matched to a gene; V was cut back by 6 bases and J by 5 bases. Germline V gene sequence: CDR1 MNHEY, CDR2 SVGEGT. CDR3 nucleotide sequence: TGTGCCAGCAGGGGACAGGGGGAACGAACTGAAGCTTTCTTT. Its protein product is CASRGQGERTEAFF.

This clonotype was found once. A read error may explain this, as a much larger clone is one base away. The gene calls are TRBV28 and TRBJ2-2, with D hard to call. The CDR3 is 13 amino acids. CDR1 is MDHEN, CDR2 SYDVKM, per germline. Trimming removed 8 bases from V and 3 bases from J, with 10 bases in between. The CDR3, as DNA: TGTGCCAGCGGTCCACCCGACACCGGGGAGCTGTTTTTT. It encodes CASGPPDTGELFF.

The chain has TRBV7-2 and TRBJ2-2; 14 bases are shared with TRBD2. Trimming cost V 5 bases and J 0 bases; bases outside gene matches: 2. The length of the CDR3 is 17 residues. Looked up from germline, CDR1 is SGHTA and CDR2 is FQGNSA. Here the CDR3 reads CASSPTSGRANTGELFF. The CDR3, as DNA: TGTGCCAGCAGCCCGACTAGCGGGAGGGCGAACACCGGGGAGCTGTTTTTT.

The V gene is TRBV4-3, the J gene TRBJ1-2; 7 bases agree with TRBD1. Per germline, CDR1 LGHNA and CDR2 YSLEER. Trimming at V came to 0 bases and at J to 8 bases, leaving 15 bases not matched to a gene. The CDR3 runs 17 residues. CDR3 sequence reads: CASSQELLQGGPRGYTF. CDR3 sequence (DNA): TGCGCCAGCAGCCAAGAACTTCTTCAGGGGGGCCCTAGGGGCTACACCTTC.

This sequence joins TRBV20-1 and TRBJ2-5, with 14 bases matching TRBD2. The length of the CDR3 is 15 residues. J was trimmed by 5 bases and V by 5 bases; bases with no gene match: 7. Germline assignment: CDR1 DFQATT and CDR2 SNEGSKA (reference sequence). The DNA for the CDR3 is TGCAGTGCTCAGACTAGCGGGAGGGCCTCGGAGACCCAGTACTTC. This gives the protein CSAQTSGRASETQYF.

This chain links TRBV25-1 with TRBJ2-7; D might be TRBD2 (5 bases). CDR3 length: 12 residues. Germline CDR1 is MGHDK and CDR2 is SYGVNS. With 4 bases removed from V and 6 bases from J, the gap between germline ends came to 10 bases. CDR3 residues: CASSATSTEQYF. The CDR3 coding sequence is TGTGCCAGCAGTGCAACTAGTACCGAGCAGTACTTC.

This clonotype has only a few counts. The V gene is TRBV15, the J gene TRBJ2-5, with D perhaps assigned TRBD1 or TRBD2 (6 bases each). Germline CDR1 LNHNV, CDR2 YYDKDF (reference sequence). Trimming removed 5 bases at V and 8 bases at J, with 18 bases between. CDR3 length equals 14 residues. The CDR3 bases are TGTGCCACCAGCGTCGGCGGGACATTAAGAACCCAGTACTTC. Amino acids: CATSVGGTLRTQYF.

V is TRBV24-1 and J is TRBJ2-5; no clear D. V lost 4 bases, J lost 1 base, and 3 bases lay in between. There are 12 residues in the CDR3. Germline V gene data show CDR1 as KGHDR and CDR2 as SFDVKD. The CDR3 DNA reads TGTGCCACCAGTGACCCCCAAGAGACCCAGTACTTC. This encodes CATSDPQETQYF.

There are a few counts of this clonotype. The rearrangement links TRBV28 to TRBJ2-5, with D possibly being TRBD2 (5 bases). CDR1 MDHEN and CDR2 SYDVKM come from the germline V gene. Trimming shortened V by 1 base and J by 0 bases, and 15 bases separated the two germline ends. The CDR3 has 17 residues. The CDR3 loop is CASSLYFQEEYQETQYF. The DNA for the CDR3 is TGTGCCAGCAGTTTATACTTCCAGGAGGAGTACCAAGAGACCCAGTACTTC.